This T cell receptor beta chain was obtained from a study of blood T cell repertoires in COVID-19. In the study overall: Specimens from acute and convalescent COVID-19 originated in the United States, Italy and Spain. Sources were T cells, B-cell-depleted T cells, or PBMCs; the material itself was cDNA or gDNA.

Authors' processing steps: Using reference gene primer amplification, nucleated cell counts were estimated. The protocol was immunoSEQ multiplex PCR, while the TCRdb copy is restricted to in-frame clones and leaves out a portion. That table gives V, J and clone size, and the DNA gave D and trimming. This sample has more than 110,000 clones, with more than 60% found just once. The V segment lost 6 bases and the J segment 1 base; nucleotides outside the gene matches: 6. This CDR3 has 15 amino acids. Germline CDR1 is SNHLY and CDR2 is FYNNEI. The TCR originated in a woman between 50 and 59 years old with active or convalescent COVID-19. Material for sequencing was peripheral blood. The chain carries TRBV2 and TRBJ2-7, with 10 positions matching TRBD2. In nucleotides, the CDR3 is TGTGCCAGCAGACCTAGCGGGGGTTATTCCTACGAGCAGTACTTC. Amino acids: CASRPSGGYSYEQYF.